This TCR beta chain is from a study of T cell responses to AZD1222 COVID-19 vaccine. Study-wide results and limits: There were mostly white British donors and more females than males, and clonal diversity was possibly underestimated. Seropositive status at baseline applied to only six AZD1222 recipients.

The protocol was immunoSEQ multiplex PCR, while the TCRdb copy is restricted to in-frame clones and leaves out a portion. Altogether some 150,000 clones are present, approximately 85% being singletons, with the ten largest covering about 7.9%. As for this clone: The antigen is unknown.

Trimming cost V 0 bases and J 2 bases, with 7 bases left between them. From germline, CDR1 is LGHDT and CDR2 YNNKEL (reference sequence). The CDR3 loop spans 14 amino acids. Here the sequenced sample was peripheral blood, taken 28 days after the second dose of the MenACWY control vaccine. The TCR was taken from an adult who received the MenACWY meningococcal vaccine as a control. This sequence joins TRBV3-1 (or the pseudogene TRBV3-2) and TRBJ2-5; D unclear. For the CDR3, the DNA is TGTGCCAGCAGCCAAGATTGGCTACAAGAGACCCAGTACTTC. Residues: CASSQDWLQETQYF.